Shown below are 27 T cell receptor beta chains from a single sample sequenced in a study of early T cells in non-severe SARS-CoV-2 infection. TCRdb independently ran MiXCR on the 5' RACE reads; one entry per CDR3 protein. The sample records about 45,000 distinct CDR3 sequences, roughly 11% being singletons. The sample consisted of whole blood. Receptors were obtained from an adult who was a healthcare worker with PCR-confirmed SARS-CoV-2 infection or an uninfected control (not recorded which).

This clonotype has a count of ten or more. The chain links TRBV19 to TRBJ2-1, with 13 bases fitting TRBD2. V was clipped by 7 bases and J by 8 bases; unmatched bases: 5. The V gene's germline CDR1 is LNHDA and CDR2 SQIVND (reference sequence). The CDR3 sequence is 14 residues long. In DNA form, the CDR3 reads TGTGCCAGTAAACTAGCGGGAGGGGTCGATGAGCAGTTCTTC. Translation: CASKLAGGVDEQFF.

V gene TRBV4-1 combines with J gene TRBJ2-7; no clear D. Trimming took off 0 bases at V and 3 bases at J, with 21 bases between the two ends. The CDR3 covers 18 residues. In germline, CDR1 is MGHRA, CDR2 YSYEKL. Here the CDR3 DNA reads TGCGCCAGCAGCCAAGAAACTCTCGCGACGGCCCGGCACTACGAGCAGTACTTC. It yields the protein CASSQETLATARHYEQYF.

This clonotype has a count of ten or more. This chain links TRBV5-1 with TRBJ1-1; a possible D gene is TRBD1 (5 bases). Per the germline V gene, CDR1 is SGHRS and CDR2 is YFSETQ. Between the trimmed V and J ends, which lost 5 bases and 1 base, there was a span of 24 bases. The CDR3 covers 18 residues. The CDR3 DNA sequence: TGCGCCAGCAGTCACGCATACGCACTGGGGCAGGGGAACACTGAAGCTTTCTTT. Protein sequence: CASSHAYALGQGNTEAFF.

The CDR3 coding sequence is TGCAGCTCCAGTTGGGGGGGGAACCAAGAGACCCAGTACTTC. This codes for CSSSWGGNQETQYF. This chain connects TRBV29-1 to TRBJ2-5; 7 positions agree with TRBD2. CDR1 SQVTM and CDR2 ANQGSEA come from the germline V gene. V trimming: 8 bases; J trimming: 0 bases; junction bases outside the gene matches: 9. The CDR3 has 14 residues.

This rearrangement joins TRBV28 to TRBJ2-7, with no clear D. The ends were cut back, 5 bases at V and 5 bases at J, with 7 bases in the middle. Germline V gives CDR1 MDHEN, CDR2 SYDVKM. There are 11 residues in the CDR3. The CDR3 DNA reads as TGTGCCAGCAGTCCCCACGACGAGCAGTACTTC. This sequence encodes CASSPHDEQYF.

This clonotype was detected ten times or more. The chain is built from TRBV7-9 and TRBJ2-1; tentatively, D is TRBD1 or TRBD2 (5 bases each). There are 14 residues in the CDR3. Per germline, CDR1 SEHNR and CDR2 FQNEAQ (reference sequence). The V end lost 1 base, the J end lost 9 bases, and 13 bases lay between the germline ends. The CDR3 is CASSLVRDQIEQFF. The CDR3 DNA follows: TGTGCCAGCAGCTTAGTTCGGGACCAAATTGAGCAGTTCTTC.

The V gene is TRBV6-2 or TRBV6-3, the J gene TRBJ2-1; no definite D call. The CDR3 consists of 16 residues. The germline CDR1 and CDR2 sequences are MNHEY and SVGEGT. With 6 bases removed from V and 4 bases from J, the gap between germline ends came to 19 bases. The CDR3 bases are TGTGCCAGCAGCTCCGTTCGCGCAAAGATTTACAATGAGCAGTTCTTC. As protein: CASSSVRAKIYNEQFF.

With respect to this clonotype: A much larger clone sits a single nucleotide away, making a read error possible. This rearrangement joins TRBV28 to TRBJ1-6; TRBD1 is a possible D gene (6 bases). CDR1 and CDR2 from the germline V gene are MDHEN and SYDVKM. V lost 3 bases and J lost 9, with 9 bases in between. This CDR3 comprises 13 residues. The CDR3 region is CASSLGGFSPLHF. The CDR3 DNA sequence: TGTGCCAGCAGTTTGGGGGGCTTTTCACCCCTCCACTTT.

The chain carries TRBV4-2 and TRBJ2-7; no clear D. The germline V and J ends were trimmed by 0 bases and 0 bases, with 9 bases remaining between them. The CDR3 is made up of 15 amino acids. CDR1 LGHNA and CDR2 YNFKEQ come from the germline V gene. CDR3 nucleotides: TGTGCCAGCAGCCAAGATTTGAGCGCCTCCTACGAGCAGTACTTC. Protein sequence: CASSQDLSASYEQYF.

In its sample, this clonotype was seen many times. In DNA, the CDR3 is TGTGCCAGCCTTCGAGGGGGGGTGAACACTGAAGCTTTCTTT. Its protein is CASLRGGVNTEAFF. This chain uses TRBV6-2 or TRBV6-3 with TRBJ1-1, with D maybe TRBD1 (6 bases). CDR1 is MNHEY, CDR2 SVGEGT, per germline. Trimming cost V 8 bases and J 0 bases, with 13 bases left between them. CDR3 length: 14 amino acids.

This clonotype was recorded many times. This chain joins TRBV5-6 and TRBJ2-3; the D gene is possibly TRBD2 (5 bases). The length of the CDR3 is 15 residues. Trimming left V 3 bases short and J 0 bases short, with 11 bases between. In germline, CDR1 is SGHDT, CDR2 YYEEEE. The chain's CDR3 is CASSSRRSSTDTQYF. The CDR3 DNA sequence: TGTGCCAGCAGCTCGAGGAGGTCTAGCACAGATACGCAGTATTTT.

This clonotype was counted a few times. The chain carries TRBV5-6 and TRBJ2-1; the D gene is possibly TRBD1 (7 bases). The CDR3 is 12 residues long. Germline CDR1 is SGHDT and CDR2 is YYEEEE. V lost 3 bases and J lost 13, with 14 bases in between. DNA for the CDR3: TGTGCCAGCAGCTACTCAGGGGGGTCTCAGTTCTTC. Translation gives CASSYSGGSQFF.

This clonotype occurred many times. This chain connects TRBV28 to TRBJ1-1; perhaps TRBD1 as D (6 bases). The V end was cut by 1 base, the J end by 10 bases, with 16 bases between. The CDR3 runs 14 residues. Germline values: CDR1 MDHEN, CDR2 SYDVKM. CDR3 in DNA: TGTGCCAGCAGTTTATTGGGGGGCGCCGGCTCAGCTTTCTTT. Its translation is CASSLLGGAGSAFF.

This clonotype was counted ten times or more. The rearrangement links TRBV7-2 to TRBJ2-7; TRBD1 aligns across 8 bases. V was clipped by 5 bases and J by 7 bases; unmatched bases: 4. The CDR3 covers 12 residues. CDR1 is SGHTA, CDR2 FQGNSA, per germline. The CDR3 coding sequence is TGTGCCAGCAGCCCAGGGGGCGCAGAGCAGTACTTC. This encodes CASSPGGAEQYF.

With respect to this clonotype: Lacking the conserved final phenylalanine or tryptophan, this CDR3 likely reflects a read error. This chain links TRBV4-3 with TRBJ2-7, with D possibly TRBD1 on 7 matching bases. The CDR3 totals 13 residues. Germline CDR1 is LGHNA and CDR2 is YSLEER. The V gene lost 1 base and the J gene lost 6 bases, with 10 bases spanning the gap. In DNA, the CDR3 is TGCGCCAGCAGCCAAGCAGGGGGGCCCGAGCAGTACTTG. Encoded protein: CASSQAGGPEQYL.

The table lists this clonotype with many counts. The chain recombines TRBV29-1 with TRBJ2-1; 9 bases match TRBD1. V was clipped by 7 bases and J by 7 bases; unmatched bases: 5. Germline-derived CDR1 and CDR2 are SQVTM and ANQGSEA. The CDR3 is 12 residues long. DNA for the CDR3: TGCAGCGGAGGGACAGGGTTGAATGAGCAGTTCTTC. Amino acid sequence: CSGGTGLNEQFF.

The chain couples TRBV9 to TRBJ2-3; the match to TRBD1 covers 8 bases. This CDR3 contains 14 residues. The germline V gene encodes CDR1 SGDLS and CDR2 YYNGEE. V lost 3 bases, J lost 8 bases, and 8 bases stayed unmatched. CDR3 nucleotide sequence: TGTGCCAGCAGCGGGGGACAGGACATTGGTACGCAGTATTTT. Its protein is CASSGGQDIGTQYF.

This clonotype was found many times. The chain recombines TRBV30 with TRBJ1-2; D is possibly TRBD1 (6 bases). CDR3 length: 13 amino acids. The V gene lost 1 base and the J gene lost 4 bases, with 10 bases spanning the gap. The germline V gene encodes CDR1 GTSNPN and CDR2 SVGIG (reference sequence). The CDR3 is CAWSDTGFYGYTF. In DNA, the CDR3 is TGTGCCTGGAGTGATACAGGGTTCTATGGCTACACCTTC.

In its sample, this clonotype was seen a few times. V gene TRBV5-6 combines with J gene TRBJ1-2; TRBD1 aligns across 9 bases. The junction had 5 bases not matched to a gene; V was cut back by 0 bases and J by 8 bases. Germline V gives CDR1 SGHDT, CDR2 YYEEEE. The CDR3 loop spans 14 amino acids. CDR3 DNA: TGTGCCAGCAGCTTGGCGGGACAGGGTTTCGGCTACACCTTC. As protein: CASSLAGQGFGYTF.

DNA for the CDR3: TGCGCCAGCAGCCGCACACAGGGGATGGGGAACACTGAAGCTTTCTTT. Its protein product is CASSRTQGMGNTEAFF. The chain couples TRBV5-1 to TRBJ1-1; 7 nucleotides agree with TRBD1. Trimming cost V 4 bases and J 1 base; bases outside gene matches: 10. The CDR3 extends over 16 amino acids. Germline CDR1 reads SGHRS; CDR2 reads YFSETQ.

This clonotype was recorded many times. The rearrangement links TRBV27 to TRBJ2-5; TRBD2 aligns across 12 bases. The CDR3 covers 15 residues. V gave up 5 bases and J gave up 13 bases; unmatched junction bases: 14. Germline-derived CDR1 and CDR2 are MNHEY and SMNVEV (reference sequence). Here the CDR3 reads CASSTSSGRARYPYF. The CDR3 nucleotides read TGTGCCAGCAGTACCTCTAGCGGGAGGGCCCGTTATCCGTACTTC.

This clonotype has a handful of counts. The chain recombines TRBV9 with TRBJ2-1; 8 bases are a match to TRBD2. The V gene's germline CDR1 is SGDLS and CDR2 YYNGEE. V gave up 3 bases and J gave up 7 bases; unmatched junction bases: 3. This CDR3 has 13 amino acids. The chain's CDR3 is CASSASSGNEQFF. CDR3 DNA: TGTGCCAGCAGCGCCTCTAGCGGGAATGAGCAGTTCTTC. Drawing the rest from reference TRBV9 and TRBJ2-1, the complete variable domain is DSGVTQTPKHLITATGQRVTLRCSPRSGDLSVYWYQQSLDQGLQFLIQYYNGEERAKGNILERFSAQQFPDLHSELNLSSLELGDSALYFCASSASSGNEQFFGPGTRLTVL.

CDR3 residues: CASSKIGLLETQYF. The DNA for the CDR3 is TGTGCCAGCAGCAAAATAGGGTTACTAGAGACCCAGTACTTC. The genes are TRBV6-5 and TRBJ2-5; D gene unclear. Germline V gene sequence: CDR1 MNHEY, CDR2 SVGAGI. CDR3 length: 14 residues. Trimming stripped 6 bases from V and 4 bases from J, with 15 bases between.

This clonotype was observed a few times. The gene calls are TRBV2 and TRBJ2-1; 7 bases agree with TRBD1. Germline V gene data show CDR1 as SNHLY and CDR2 as FYNNEI. V shed 6 bases and J 0 bases; nucleotides not matched to a gene: 8. This CDR3 spans 16 amino acids. The DNA for the CDR3 is TGTGCCAGCAGAGCCACAGGGGAAAGCTCCTACAATGAGCAGTTCTTC. It yields the protein CASRATGESSYNEQFF.

This clonotype came up many times. The chain employs TRBV28 and TRBJ1-2; D not resolved. Trimming took off 2 bases at V and 6 bases at J, with 10 bases between the two ends. Germline V gene lookup returns CDR1 MDHEN and CDR2 SYDVKM. This CDR3 spans 13 amino acids. For the CDR3, the DNA is TGTGCCAGCAGTTTAGAGGAAACGAATGGCTACACCTTC. Protein: CASSLEETNGYTF.

This clonotype has a count of ten or more. The rearrangement uses TRBV18 and TRBJ1-5, with a possible D match to TRBD1 (6 bases). Trimming shortened V by 2 bases and J by 3 bases, and 8 bases separated the two germline ends. This CDR3 is built from 14 residues. CDR1 KGHSH and CDR2 LQKENI come from the germline V gene. The CDR3 DNA is TGTGCCAGCTCACCAGGGGACACCAATCAGCCCCAGCATTTT. It translates to CASSPGDTNQPQHF.

This clonotype came up many times. V is TRBV27 and J is TRBJ2-7; D not resolved. Germline loops: CDR1 MNHEY, CDR2 SMNVEV (reference sequence). Trimming left V 2 bases short and J 6 bases short, with 17 bases between. This CDR3 contains 15 residues. CDR3: CASSLEQPLTGEQYF. CDR3 sequence (DNA): TGTGCCAGCAGTTTAGAACAGCCCTTAACCGGCGAGCAGTACTTC.